Listed here are 2 T cell receptor beta chains from one sample, sequenced in a study of blood T cell repertoires in COVID-19. Generated by immunoSEQ multiplex PCR, the TCRdb table keeps only in-frame clones and is missing some. The data show about 72,000 clones, 75% to 90% seen once. Specimen: peripheral blood. These receptors came from a woman older than 75 with active or convalescent COVID-19.

V is TRBV9 and J is TRBJ2-3; TRBD2 might be the D (6 bases). The V gene lost 0 bases and the J gene lost 6 bases, with 14 bases spanning the gap. The CDR3 is 15 amino acids. CDR1 SGDLS and CDR2 YYNGEE come from the germline V gene. The CDR3 bases are TGTGCCAGCAGCGTAGATTTAGCGGTTCAGGATACGCAGTATTTT. This sequence encodes CASSVDLAVQDTQYF.

The rearrangement links TRBV3-1 (or the pseudogene TRBV3-2) to TRBJ2-5, with TRBD2 as a possible D gene (7 bases). CDR1 and CDR2 (germline): LGHDT, YNNKEL (reference sequence). The CDR3 runs to 17 residues. Trimming removed 0 bases at V and 6 bases at J, with 20 bases between. Here the CDR3 DNA reads TGTGCCAGCAGCCAAGAAGTTGCCGGGGGGCCTTTGAAGACCCAGTACTTC. Protein: CASSQEVAGGPLKTQYF.